The next 10 T cell receptor beta chains were all read from a single sample in a study of shared clonotypes between healthy human individuals. Clones were read by immunoSEQ multiplex PCR, and TCRdb kept only the in-frame ones, dropping some. The table lists roughly 1,000,000 clones, approximately 80% of them singletons, with approximately 0.56% in the top ten. Sequencing was done on a sample of memory CD4+ T cells from PBMCs. Sample subset: CD45RA-negative fraction. The receptor source for this set is a man aged 18 to 29 in good health. Some clones in this sample may be carry-over from other donors' samples.

This clone has just a few counts. A read error may account for a junction end that differs from germline. This chain connects TRBV29-1 to TRBJ2-2; 11 bases map to TRBD1. This CDR3 region has 15 residues. Germline-derived CDR1 and CDR2 are SQVTM and ANQGSEA. The CDR3, as DNA: TGCAGCGTCCGAGGGGACAGGGGGAACGCCGGGGAGCTGTTTTTT. It encodes CSVRGDRGNAGELFF.

This clone was counted a single time. The chain carries TRBV7-9 and TRBJ1-2, with D possibly being TRBD1 (5 bases). Per germline, CDR1 SEHNR and CDR2 FQNEAQ (reference sequence). The CDR3 covers 14 residues. Deletions cut 1 base from V and 4 bases from J, with 10 bases between. The CDR3 spells CASSLGDRLYGYTF. The CDR3 bases are TGTGCCAGCAGCTTAGGAGACAGACTCTATGGCTACACCTTC.

The rearrangement joins TRBV18 to TRBJ1-1, with D tentatively TRBD1 (5 bases). V lost 2 bases and J 0 bases, leaving 19 bases between the germline ends. Per germline, CDR1 KGHSH and CDR2 LQKENI. The CDR3 contains 18 residues. The CDR3 DNA is TGTGCCAGCTCACCAAATCGATGGGCTCAGGGTTTGAACACTGAAGCTTTCTTT. Translating gives CASSPNRWAQGLNTEAFF.

The V call is TRBV12-5, the J call TRBJ2-5, with 8 positions matching TRBD2. The trim removed 1 base at V and 0 bases at J, leaving 10 bases unmatched. Germline V CDR1 and CDR2: LGHNT, FRNRAP. This CDR3 comprises 18 residues. The CDR3 DNA reads TGTGCTAGTGGTTTGGCCAAAGGGACGGGGGGGTACCAAGAGACCCAGTACTTC. Its protein is CASGLAKGTGGYQETQYF. The variable domain in full, completed from reference TRBV12-5 and TRBJ2-5, reads DARVTQTPRHKVTEMGQEVTMRCQPILGHNTVFWYRQTMMQGLELLAYFRNRAPLDDSGMPKDRFSAEMPDATLATLKIQPSEPRDSAVYFCASGLAKGTGGYQETQYFGPGTRLLVL.

In this sample, this clone turned up a few times. The V call is TRBV2, the J call TRBJ1-5; 7 positions agree with TRBD1. Trimming took 7 bases from V and 4 from J; bases not matched to a gene: 4. Per germline, CDR1 SNHLY and CDR2 FYNNEI. The CDR3 has 13 residues. CDR3 amino acids: CASKGAGNQPQHF. The CDR3 DNA follows: TGTGCCAGCAAGGGGGCAGGGAATCAGCCCCAGCATTTT.

The chain links TRBV6-1 to TRBJ1-1; 7 nucleotides align to TRBD1. CDR3 size: 12 residues. The V gene end was trimmed by 7 bases and the J gene end by 6 bases; junction bases not matched to a gene: 5. CDR1 and CDR2 (germline): MNHNS, SASEGT. CDR3 bases: TGTGCCAGCACAGGACAGGTCTCTGAAGCTTTCTTT. This encodes CASTGQVSEAFF.

The chain uses TRBV5-6 and TRBJ2-7, with a weak D call TRBD2 (6 bases). The CDR3 contains 13 residues. Germline V gives CDR1 SGHDT, CDR2 YYEEEE. V was shortened by 4 bases and J by 3 bases, with 11 bases between the two germline ends. The CDR3 nucleotides are TGTGCCAGCAGCACGGGACTCAACTACGAGCAGTACTTC. As protein: CASSTGLNYEQYF.

The chain recombines TRBV6-5 with TRBJ2-5; 10 nucleotides agree with TRBD2. Germline values: CDR1 MNHEY, CDR2 SVGAGI. This CDR3 has 14 residues. The V gene end was trimmed by 8 bases and the J gene end by 2 bases; junction bases not matched to a gene: 5. As DNA, the CDR3 is TGTGCCAGCGGGGGACTAGCGTTACAAGAGACCCAGTACTTC. It translates to CASGGLALQETQYF.

Only a few counts were recorded for this clone. The chain uses TRBV28 and TRBJ2-7; D is uncertain. This CDR3 has 15 residues. Germline CDR1 MDHEN, CDR2 SYDVKM. Between the trimmed V and J ends, which lost 4 bases and 2 bases, there was a span of 15 bases. CDR3 region: CASSSIPGQPYEQYF. The CDR3 bases are TGTGCCAGCAGTTCTATACCGGGCCAACCCTACGAGCAGTACTTC.

This clone was seen at least ten times. The CDR3 nucleotides are TGTGCCAGCAGTGTCGGACTAGCGGTCTACGAGCAGTACTTC. Encoded protein: CASSVGLAVYEQYF. The rearrangement uses TRBV27 and TRBJ2-7, with 10 bases aligning to TRBD2. The CDR3 sequence is 14 residues long. Looked up from germline, CDR1 is MNHEY and CDR2 is SMNVEV (reference sequence). The trim removed 5 bases at V and 3 bases at J, leaving 4 bases unmatched.